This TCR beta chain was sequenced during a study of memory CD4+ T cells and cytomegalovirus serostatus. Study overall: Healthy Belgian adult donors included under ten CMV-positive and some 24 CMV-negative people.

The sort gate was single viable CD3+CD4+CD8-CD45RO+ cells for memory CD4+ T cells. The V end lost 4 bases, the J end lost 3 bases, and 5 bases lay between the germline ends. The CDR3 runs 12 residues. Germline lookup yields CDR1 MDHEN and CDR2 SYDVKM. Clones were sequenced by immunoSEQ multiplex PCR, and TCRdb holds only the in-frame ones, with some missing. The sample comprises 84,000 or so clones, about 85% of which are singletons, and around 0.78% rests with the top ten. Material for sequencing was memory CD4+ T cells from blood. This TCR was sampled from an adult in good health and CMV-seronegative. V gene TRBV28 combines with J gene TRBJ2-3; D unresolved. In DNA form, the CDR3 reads TGTGCCAGCAGTTCTTTTACAGATACGCAGTATTTT. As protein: CASSSFTDTQYF.